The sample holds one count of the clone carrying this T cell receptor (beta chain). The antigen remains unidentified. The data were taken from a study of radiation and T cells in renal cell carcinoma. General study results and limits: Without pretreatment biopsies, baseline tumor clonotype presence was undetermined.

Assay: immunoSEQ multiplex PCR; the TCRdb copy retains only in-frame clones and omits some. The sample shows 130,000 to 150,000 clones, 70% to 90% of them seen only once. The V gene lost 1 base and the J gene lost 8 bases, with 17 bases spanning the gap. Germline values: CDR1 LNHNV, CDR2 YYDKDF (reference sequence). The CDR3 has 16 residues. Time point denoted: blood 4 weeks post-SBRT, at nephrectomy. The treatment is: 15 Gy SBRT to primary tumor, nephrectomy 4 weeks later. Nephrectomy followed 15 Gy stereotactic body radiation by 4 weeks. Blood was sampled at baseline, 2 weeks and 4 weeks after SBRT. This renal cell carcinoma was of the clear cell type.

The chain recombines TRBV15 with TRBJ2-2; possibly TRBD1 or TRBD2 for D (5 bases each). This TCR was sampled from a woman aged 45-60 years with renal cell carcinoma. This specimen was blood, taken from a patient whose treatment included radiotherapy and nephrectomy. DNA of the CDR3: TGTGCCACCAGCAGAGGGGGACCTCCGGTCCAGGGGGAGCTGTTTTTT. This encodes CATSRGGPPVQGELFF.